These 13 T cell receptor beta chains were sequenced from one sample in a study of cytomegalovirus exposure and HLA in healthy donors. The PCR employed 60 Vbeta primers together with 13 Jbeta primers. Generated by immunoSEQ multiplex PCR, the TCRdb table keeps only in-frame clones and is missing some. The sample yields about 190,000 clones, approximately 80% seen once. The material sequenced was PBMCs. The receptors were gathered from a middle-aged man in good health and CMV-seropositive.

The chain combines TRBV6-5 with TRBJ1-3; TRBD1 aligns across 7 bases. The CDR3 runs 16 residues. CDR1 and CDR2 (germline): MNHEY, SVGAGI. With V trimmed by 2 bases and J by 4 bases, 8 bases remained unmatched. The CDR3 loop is CASSYNRDSVGNTIYF. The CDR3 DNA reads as TGTGCCAGCAGTTACAACCGGGACAGCGTAGGAAACACCATATATTTT.

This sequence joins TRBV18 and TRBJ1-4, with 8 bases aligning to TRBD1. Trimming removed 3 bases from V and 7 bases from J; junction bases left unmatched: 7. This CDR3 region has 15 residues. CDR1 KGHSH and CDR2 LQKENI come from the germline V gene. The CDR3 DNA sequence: TGTGCCAGCTCACCGCTGGGGACAGGTGGTGAAAAACTGTTTTTT. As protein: CASSPLGTGGEKLFF.

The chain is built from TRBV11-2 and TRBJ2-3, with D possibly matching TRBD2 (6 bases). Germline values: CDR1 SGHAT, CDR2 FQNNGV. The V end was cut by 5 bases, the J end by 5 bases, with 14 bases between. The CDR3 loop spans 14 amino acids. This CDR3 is CASSLRDWGDTQYF. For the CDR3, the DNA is TGTGCCAGCAGCCTCCGGGACTGGGGAGATACGCAGTATTTT. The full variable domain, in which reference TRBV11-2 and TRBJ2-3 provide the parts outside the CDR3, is EAGVAQSPRYKIIEKRQSVAFWCNPISGHATLYWYQQILGQGPKLLIQFQNNGVVDDSQLPKDRFSAERLKGVDSTLKIQPAKLEDSAVYLCASSLRDWGDTQYFGPGTRLTVL.

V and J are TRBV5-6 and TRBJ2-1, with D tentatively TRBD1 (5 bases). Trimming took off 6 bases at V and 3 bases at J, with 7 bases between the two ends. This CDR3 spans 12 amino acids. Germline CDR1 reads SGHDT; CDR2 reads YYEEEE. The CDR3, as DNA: TGTGCCAGCACAGGGAACTACAATGAGCAGTTCTTC. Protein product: CASTGNYNEQFF. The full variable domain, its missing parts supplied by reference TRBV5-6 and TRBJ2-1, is DAGVTQSPTHLIKTRGQQVTLRCSPKSGHDTVSWYQQALGQGPQFIFQYYEEEERQRGNFPDRFSGHQFPNYSSELNVNALLLGDSALYLCASTGNYNEQFFGPGTRLTVL.

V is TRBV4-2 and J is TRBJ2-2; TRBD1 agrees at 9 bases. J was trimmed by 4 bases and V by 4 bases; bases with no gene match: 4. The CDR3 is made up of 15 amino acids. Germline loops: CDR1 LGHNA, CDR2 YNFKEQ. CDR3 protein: CASSPRTGVTGELFF. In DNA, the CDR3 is TGTGCCAGCAGCCCACGGACAGGGGTCACCGGGGAGCTGTTTTTT.

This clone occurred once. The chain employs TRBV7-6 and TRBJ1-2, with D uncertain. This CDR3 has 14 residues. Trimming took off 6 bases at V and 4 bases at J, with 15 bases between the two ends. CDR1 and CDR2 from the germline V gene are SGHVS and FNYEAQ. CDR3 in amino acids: CASSSLGGLYGYTF. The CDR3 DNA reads TGTGCCAGCAGTAGCCTGGGCGGACTCTATGGCTACACCTTC.

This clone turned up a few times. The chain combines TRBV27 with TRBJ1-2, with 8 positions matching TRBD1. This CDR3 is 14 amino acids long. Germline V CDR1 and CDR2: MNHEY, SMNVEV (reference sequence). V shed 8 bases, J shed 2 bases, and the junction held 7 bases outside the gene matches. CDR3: CASWGTGGNYGYTF. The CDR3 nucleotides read TGTGCCAGCTGGGGTACAGGGGGAAACTATGGCTACACCTTC.

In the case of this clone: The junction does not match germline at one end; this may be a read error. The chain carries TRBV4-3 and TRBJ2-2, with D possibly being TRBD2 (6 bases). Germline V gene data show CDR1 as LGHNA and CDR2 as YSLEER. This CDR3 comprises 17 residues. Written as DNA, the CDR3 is TGCGCCCCTACCAGGGTCCGTAAGATGGGGAGGCACCGGGGAGCTGTTTTT. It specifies CAPTRVRKMGRHRGAVF.

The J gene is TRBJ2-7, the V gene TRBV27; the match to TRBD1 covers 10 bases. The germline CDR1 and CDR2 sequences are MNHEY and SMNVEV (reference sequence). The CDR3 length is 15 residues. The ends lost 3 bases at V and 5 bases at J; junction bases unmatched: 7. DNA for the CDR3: TGTGCCAGCAGTTTCCGGACAGGGGGATTCCACGAGCAGTACTTC. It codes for CASSFRTGGFHEQYF.

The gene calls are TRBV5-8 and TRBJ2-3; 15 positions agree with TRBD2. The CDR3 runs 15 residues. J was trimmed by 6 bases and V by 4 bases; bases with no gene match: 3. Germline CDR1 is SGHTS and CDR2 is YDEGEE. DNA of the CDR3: TGTGCCAGCAGCCCCGGGACTAGCGGGAGGGATACGCAGTATTTT. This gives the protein CASSPGTSGRDTQYF.

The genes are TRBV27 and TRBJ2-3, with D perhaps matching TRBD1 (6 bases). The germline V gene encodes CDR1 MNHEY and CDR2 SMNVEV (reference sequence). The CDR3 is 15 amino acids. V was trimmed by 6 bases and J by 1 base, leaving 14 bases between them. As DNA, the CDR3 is TGTGCCAGCAGAATTCCAGGGGTTGGCACAGATACGCAGTATTTT. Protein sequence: CASRIPGVGTDTQYF.

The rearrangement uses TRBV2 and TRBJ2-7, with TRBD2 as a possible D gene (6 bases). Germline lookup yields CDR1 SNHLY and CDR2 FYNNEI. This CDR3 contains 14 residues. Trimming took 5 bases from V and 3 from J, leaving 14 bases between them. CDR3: CASSPRDFGYEQYF. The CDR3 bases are TGTGCCAGCAGTCCTCGGGACTTTGGCTACGAGCAGTACTTC. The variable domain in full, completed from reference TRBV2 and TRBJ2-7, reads EPEVTQTPSHQVTQMGQEVILRCVPISNHLYFYWYRQILGQKVEFLVSFYNNEISEKSEIFDDQFSVERPDGSNFTLKIRSTKLEDSAMYFCASSPRDFGYEQYFGPGTRLTVT.

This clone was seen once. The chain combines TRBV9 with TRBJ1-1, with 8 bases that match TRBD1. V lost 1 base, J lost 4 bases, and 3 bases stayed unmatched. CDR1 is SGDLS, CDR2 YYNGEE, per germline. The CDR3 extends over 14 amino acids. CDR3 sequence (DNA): TGTGCCAGCAGCGTACTCACAGGGGGCACTGAAGCTTTCTTT. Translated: CASSVLTGGTEAFF.